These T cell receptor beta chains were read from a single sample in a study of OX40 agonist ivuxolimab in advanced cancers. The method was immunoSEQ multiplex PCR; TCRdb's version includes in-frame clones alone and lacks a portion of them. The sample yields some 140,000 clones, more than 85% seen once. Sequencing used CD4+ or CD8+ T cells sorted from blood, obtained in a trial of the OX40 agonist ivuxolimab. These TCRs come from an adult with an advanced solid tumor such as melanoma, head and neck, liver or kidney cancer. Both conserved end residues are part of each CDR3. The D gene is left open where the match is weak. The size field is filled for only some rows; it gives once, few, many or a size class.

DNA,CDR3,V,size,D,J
TGTGCCAGCAGCCGGGACAGGTCGGTAGAGACCCAGTACTTC,CASSRDRSVETQYF,TRBV7-2,once,TRBD1,TRBJ2-5
TGTGCCAGCAGCTTAGTGGGACAGGGTAATTTTCAGCCCCAGCATTTT,CASSLVGQGNFQPQHF,TRBV7-9,.,TRBD1,TRBJ1-5
TGTGCCAGCAGCACCTCTAGCGGGAGAAATGAGCAGTTCTTC,CASSTSSGRNEQFF,TRBV7-9,.,TRBD2,TRBJ2-1
TGTGCCAGCAGCCTTCGGACTAGCGAGAACACCGGGGAGCTGTTTTTT,CASSLRTSENTGELFF,TRBV11-2,.,TRBD2,TRBJ2-2
TGTGCCAGCAGCCAAGTATGGACAGGGGGCGAAGCTTTCTTT,CASSQVWTGGEAFF,TRBV14,.,TRBD1,TRBJ1-1
TGTGCCAGCAGTTTAAGGGACAGGGGGTTCTATAATTCACCCCTCCACTTT,CASSLRDRGFYNSPLHF,TRBV28,once,TRBD1,TRBJ1-6
TGCGCCAGCAGCTCACCACCCTCCTCCCGAGGGTACTTC,CASSSPPSSRGYF,TRBV5-1,.,.,TRBJ2-5
TGCGCCAGCAAAACCGGACCACTCAATACGCAGTATTTT,CASKTGPLNTQYF,TRBV5-1,.,.,TRBJ2-3
TGTGCCAGTAGTTCTAGACTCAGCTCCTACAATGAGCAGTTCTTC,CASSSRLSSYNEQFF,TRBV19,.,.,TRBJ2-1
TGTGCCAGTAGTATAGGGCGTTATGACACTGAAGCTTTCTTT,CASSIGRYDTEAFF,TRBV19,few,.,TRBJ1-1
TGTGCCAGCAGCTTTGGGCAGGGGAGATACGAGCAGTACTTC,CASSFGQGRYEQYF,TRBV5-1,.,.,TRBJ2-7
TGTGCCAGCAGCTTGGAGTTGAGGGCAGAGAATAATTCACCCCTCCACTTT,CASSLELRAENNSPLHF,TRBV5-5,.,.,TRBJ1-6
TGTGCCAGCGGGACCGAGGGAGTCGCTGAAAAACTGTTTTTT,CASGTEGVAEKLFF,TRBV28,.,.,TRBJ1-4
TGTGCCAGCACCCGAACCATGAACACTGAAGCTTTCTTT,CASTRTMNTEAFF,TRBV5-4,.,.,TRBJ1-1
TGCGCCAGCAGCCAAGTAGGGGGGGAAGGTGGGGGCTACACCTTC,CASSQVGGEGGGYTF,TRBV4-3,.,.,TRBJ1-2
TGTGCCAGCAGTGATCCCATCGACAGAGGGTCAAACACTGAAGCTTTCTTT,CASSDPIDRGSNTEAFF,TRBV28,.,.,TRBJ1-1
TGTGCCAGTAGTGGTCGGCAGCGGGGGCGCACAGATACGCAGTATTTT,CASSGRQRGRTDTQYF,TRBV19,.,TRBD2,TRBJ2-3
TGTGCCAGCAGCTTCGGACAGGGGGATAAATCCTACGAGCAGTACTTC,CASSFGQGDKSYEQYF,TRBV7-8,.,TRBD1,TRBJ2-7
TGTGCCAGCAGCTTAACGGGTGGAACCGCTTTCTTT,CASSLTGGTAFF,TRBV7-3,.,.,TRBJ1-1
TGTGCCAGCAGGAAGACCGGGACAGGCGACTACAATGAGCAGTTCTTC,CASRKTGTGDYNEQFF,TRBV7-3,.,TRBD1,TRBJ2-1
TGCAGCGCCAGCGAAATCCAGGGGACTGAAGCTTTCTTT,CSASEIQGTEAFF,TRBV29-1,.,.,TRBJ1-1
TGTGCCAGCAGCTTGGTGGGGGTGTCGAACACTGAAGCTTTCTTT,CASSLVGVSNTEAFF,TRBV5-4,.,.,TRBJ1-1
TGTGCCAGCAGTGAAGCTTCGACTAGACTTAGGGATGAGCAGTTCTTC,CASSEASTRLRDEQFF,TRBV6-1,.,.,TRBJ2-1
TGTGCCAGCAGCTACATCTGGGGGGTAGGCACAGATACGCAGTATTTT,CASSYIWGVGTDTQYF,TRBV11-2,.,.,TRBJ2-3
TGTGCCAGCGCGAGAGCGGGGGGGAAACGGGAGCAGTACTTC,CASARAGGKREQYF,TRBV6-6,once,TRBD2,TRBJ2-7
TGTGCCAGCAGTTTCTCGCTCGGGAGGGCCGTTGAGACCCAGTACTTC,CASSFSLGRAVETQYF,TRBV28,.,TRBD2,TRBJ2-5
TGCGCCAGCAGCCTACTTCCGGGACAGCCTTACGAGCAGTACTTC,CASSLLPGQPYEQYF,TRBV5-1,.,TRBD1,TRBJ2-7
TGTGCCTGGAACCCCACAGGGGTGACTGAAGCTTTCTTT,CAWNPTGVTEAFF,TRBV30,.,TRBD1,TRBJ1-1
TGTGCCAGCAGTTGGGTTAACTATGGCTACACCTTC,CASSWVNYGYTF,TRBV28,.,.,TRBJ1-2
TGTGCCAGCAGTCCTCACAAAGATGACAATCAGCTCCAGCATTTT,CASSPHKDDNQLQHF,TRBV6-6,.,.,TRBJ1-5
TGTGCCAGCAGTCAGTCGACAGGGGGAAGGAACACCGGGGAGCTGTTTTTT,CASSQSTGGRNTGELFF,TRBV27,.,TRBD1,TRBJ2-2
TGTGCCAGCAGTTTTGCTACCTTGGAGTACTTC,CASSFATLEYF,TRBV28,.,.,TRBJ2-4
TGCGCCAGCAGCCACCGACAGGGGATCTACGAGCAGTACTTC,CASSHRQGIYEQYF,TRBV4-1,.,TRBD1,TRBJ2-7
TGTGCCAGCAGCCGAGGAGGTGGGCAAGGGACCCAGTACTTC,CASSRGGGQGTQYF,TRBV16,once,.,TRBJ2-5
TGCGCCAGCAGCCCCCGGGAACCAGGGCAAACTAGTGGCTACACCTTC,CASSPREPGQTSGYTF,TRBV5-1,.,.,TRBJ1-2
TGTGCCACCAGCAGAGGCGGACAGGGCGTACAGCAGTACTTC,CATSRGGQGVQQYF,TRBV15,.,TRBD1,TRBJ2-7
TGTGCCAGCAAGGGGAGTCTATTCTCCTACGAGCAGTACTTC,CASKGSLFSYEQYF,TRBV2,.,.,TRBJ2-7
TGTGCCAGCTCACCTTTGCAAGGTGAAGCTTTCTTT,CASSPLQGEAFF,TRBV18,.,.,TRBJ1-1
TGTGCCAGCAGTGAATGGGCAGGGGTACGCAATGGCTACACCTTC,CASSEWAGVRNGYTF,TRBV25-1,.,.,TRBJ1-2
TGCGCCAGCAGCCAAGATTTGAAGGGTAGGACAGATACGCAGTATTTT,CASSQDLKGRTDTQYF,TRBV4-3,.,.,TRBJ2-3
TGTGCCAGCAGGAGTCAGGGGGCGGGCGGGGAGCTGTTTTTT,CASRSQGAGGELFF,TRBV7-2,.,TRBD1,TRBJ2-2
TGTGCCAGCTCTACTCCAGGGAATTCACCCCTCCACTTT,CASSTPGNSPLHF,TRBV6-5,once,.,TRBJ1-6
TGTGCCAGCAGTTCCGGGACAGGGGATGGCTACACCTTC,CASSSGTGDGYTF,TRBV6-6,.,TRBD1,TRBJ1-2
TGTGCCAGCAGCCCTCGGCAGGGTAGAGGAAACACCATATATTTT,CASSPRQGRGNTIYF,TRBV7-2,.,.,TRBJ1-3
TGCAGTGCTAGGGACTCACCAACCCACACCTTC,CSARDSPTHTF,TRBV20-1,.,.,TRBJ1-2
TGTGCCAGCAGCTTACCCAGGGAGAACACTGAAGCTTTCTTT,CASSLPRENTEAFF,TRBV5-6,.,.,TRBJ1-1
TGTGCCGGACAGGGGTTGAACACTGAAGCTTTCTTT,CAGQGLNTEAFF,TRBV5-5,.,TRBD1,TRBJ1-1
TGTGCCAGCAGCCTTCAGGGCGAGGAGACCCAGTACTTC,CASSLQGEETQYF,TRBV7-2,.,.,TRBJ2-5
TGTGCCAGCAGTCCTAGGTTCCCTGGAAACACCATATATTTT,CASSPRFPGNTIYF,TRBV6-5,.,.,TRBJ1-3
TGTGCCATCAGTGTGTCGGAGAAAGAGACCCAGTACTTC,CAISVSEKETQYF,TRBV10-3,.,.,TRBJ2-5
TGTGCCAGTAGTCCCAGGGTGGGCTATGGCTACACCTTC,CASSPRVGYGYTF,TRBV19,few,.,TRBJ1-2
TGTGCCAGCAGCTGGGGACAGCGCTCCTACGAGCAGTACTTC,CASSWGQRSYEQYF,TRBV5-4,.,TRBD1,TRBJ2-7
TGTGCTAGTGCCCTCGGGACTAGCGGGGGGGCGTGGGAGACCCAGTACTTC,CASALGTSGGAWETQYF,TRBV12-5,.,TRBD2,TRBJ2-5
TGTGCCAGCAGTGGACCTAGGAATTCACCCCTCCACTTT,CASSGPRNSPLHF,TRBV6-1,.,.,TRBJ1-6
TGCAGCGGCGGACAGGGTGAAGAGCAGTACTTC,CSGGQGEEQYF,TRBV29-1,.,TRBD1,TRBJ2-7